This is a list of T cell receptor beta chains from one sample in a study of blood T cell repertoires in COVID-19. Assay: immunoSEQ multiplex PCR; the TCRdb copy retains only in-frame clones and omits some. The data show 100,000 or so clones, approximately 86% seen once. What was sequenced was peripheral blood. These receptor sequences come from a man in his fifties with active or convalescent COVID-19. The CDR3 runs from the conserved cysteine through the conserved F or W. Each record gives: J gene, V gene, clone size, D gene, CDR3 DNA, CDR3 protein. The D gene is left open where the match is weak. The size of a clone is reported for some rows only, either as once, few or many, or as a class for expanded clones.

J: TRBJ1-1
V: TRBV19
size: NA
D: NA
DNA: TGTGCCAGTAGTATGGCAGAACTACGGACTGAAGCTTTCTTT
CDR3: CASSMAELRTEAFF

J: TRBJ2-5
V: TRBV10-2
size: NA
D: TRBD2
DNA: TGCGCCAGCAGTGATTTAGCGGGAGGGTTAAAGACCCAGTACTTC
CDR3: CASSDLAGGLKTQYF

J: TRBJ2-7
V: TRBV7-8
size: NA
D: TRBD1
DNA: TGTGCCAGCAGCTCAGGACAGGGGGCTTTACCCTACGAGCAGTACTTC
CDR3: CASSSGQGALPYEQYF

J: TRBJ1-2
V: TRBV5-1
size: few
D: TRBD1
DNA: TGCGCCAGCAGACAGGGGGCGGACTATGGCTACACCTTC
CDR3: CASRQGADYGYTF

J: TRBJ2-1
V: TRBV24-1
size: once
D: NA
DNA: TGTGCCACCAGTGACGAACAGGGAAGGGAGCAGTTCTTC
CDR3: CATSDEQGREQFF

J: TRBJ2-6
V: TRBV14
size: NA
D: NA
DNA: TGTGCCAGCAGCCAAGATCCGGGACACCTCTCTGGGGCCAACGTCCTGACTTTC
CDR3: CASSQDPGHLSGANVLTF

J: TRBJ2-3
V: TRBV2
size: NA
D: TRBD2
DNA: TGTGCCAGCAGTGAAGAGAAGACTAGCGGAGGGAGCACAGATACGCAGTATTTT
CDR3: CASSEEKTSGGSTDTQYF

J: TRBJ2-6
V: TRBV5-8
size: once
D: NA
DNA: TGTGCCAGCAGCTTGTATCAGGGTTTCGGGGCCAACGTCCTGACTTTC
CDR3: CASSLYQGFGANVLTF

J: TRBJ2-3
V: TRBV24-1
size: NA
D: NA
DNA: TGTGCCACATCGCCGGGGGATACGCAGTATTTT
CDR3: CATSPGDTQYF

J: TRBJ2-1
V: TRBV27
size: NA
D: TRBD2
DNA: TGTGCCAGCAGTTTAGGTCGGCTGGTTAGCGGGAGGGGATTGGGCAATGAGCAGTTCTTC
CDR3: CASSLGRLVSGRGLGNEQFF

J: TRBJ2-3
V: TRBV6-5
size: NA
D: TRBD2
DNA: TGTGCCAGCAGTTACTTGGCGGGAGCTGGTATAGATACGCAGTATTTT
CDR3: CASSYLAGAGIDTQYF

J: TRBJ2-7
V: TRBV28
size: NA
D: NA
DNA: TGTGCCAGCAGTACCCCGGGACAAGCCTACGAGCAGTACTTC
CDR3: CASSTPGQAYEQYF

J: TRBJ1-1
V: TRBV5-1
size: NA
D: NA
DNA: TGCGCCAGCAGCTTAGGAACAGGCGGGAACACTGAAGCTTTCTTT
CDR3: CASSLGTGGNTEAFF

J: TRBJ1-4
V: TRBV3-1/TRBV3-2
size: NA
D: NA
DNA: TGTGCCAGCAGCCCAGGGGACATAATTAATGAAAAACTGTTTTTT
CDR3: CASSPGDIINEKLFF

J: TRBJ2-2
V: TRBV6-5
size: many
D: NA
DNA: TGTGCCAGCATGCAGGGTACCGGGGAGCTGTTTTTT
CDR3: CASMQGTGELFF

J: TRBJ2-7
V: TRBV11-2
size: NA
D: TRBD2
DNA: TGTGCCAGCAGCCCAGGACTAGCGGGTCTCTACGAGCAGTACTTC
CDR3: CASSPGLAGLYEQYF

J: TRBJ1-2
V: TRBV29-1
size: NA
D: NA
DNA: TGCAGCGTTGAAAGGGGGTGGGATGGCTACACCTTC
CDR3: CSVERGWDGYTF

J: TRBJ1-4
V: TRBV19
size: NA
D: NA
DNA: TGTGCCAGTAGTATCGGGGTGGCAACTAATGAAAAACTGTTTTTT
CDR3: CASSIGVATNEKLFF

J: TRBJ2-1
V: TRBV5-1
size: NA
D: NA
DNA: TGCGCCAGCAGCCCAATGGACTCCATCCGGGAGCAGTTCTTC
CDR3: CASSPMDSIREQFF

J: TRBJ1-4
V: TRBV5-5
size: NA
D: NA
DNA: TGTGCCAGCAGCTTGTACAGAAATGAAAAACTGTTTTTT
CDR3: CASSLYRNEKLFF

J: TRBJ2-7
V: TRBV11-3
size: NA
D: TRBD1
DNA: TGTGCCAGCAGCTTATGGACAGGGTATTCTAGAGACTACGAGCAGTACTTC
CDR3: CASSLWTGYSRDYEQYF

J: TRBJ1-2
V: TRBV28
size: once
D: TRBD1
DNA: TGTGCCAGCAGTGCTGGGACAGACTATGGCTACACCTTC
CDR3: CASSAGTDYGYTF

J: TRBJ2-1
V: TRBV7-3
size: NA
D: NA
DNA: TGTGCCAGCAGCTTAGGGGCCCCCACCAATGAGCAGTTCTTC
CDR3: CASSLGAPTNEQFF

J: TRBJ1-1
V: TRBV5-1
size: NA
D: NA
DNA: TGCGCCAGCAGCTTGGGACAGGTATTTACTGAAGCTTTCTTT
CDR3: CASSLGQVFTEAFF

J: TRBJ2-4
V: TRBV14
size: few
D: NA
DNA: TGTGCCAGCAGCCAAGAAGGCGGGTTGGTTCAGTACTTC
CDR3: CASSQEGGLVQYF

J: TRBJ2-7
V: TRBV24-1
size: few
D: NA
DNA: TGTGCCACCAGTGATTTAGGAGACAGATCATCCTACGAGCAGTACTTC
CDR3: CATSDLGDRSSYEQYF